The 5 T cell receptor beta chains presented below share a single source sample, sequenced in a study of CD8 T cells in Susac syndrome. With random hexamers, roughly 0.45 to 1 ug RNA was reverse transcribed. TCRdb re-called the immunoSEQ multiplex PCR reads with MiXCR, one entry per CDR3 protein. The sample yields about 140,000 distinct CDR3 sequences, around 93% seen once. Sequenced input: CD4+ T cells from PBMCs. The receptors derive from a human donor with Susac syndrome.

V and J are TRBV23-1 and TRBJ1-2; 9 bases are shared with TRBD1. TRBV23-1 is filed as an ORF, its function uncertain. There are 16 residues in the CDR3. The ends lost 0 bases at V and 5 bases at J; junction bases unmatched: 7. CDR3 residues: CASSQSAQGAWYGYTF. DNA of the CDR3: TGCGCCAGCAGTCAATCGGCACAGGGGGCGTGGTATGGCTACACCTTC.

The chain carries TRBV20-1 and TRBJ1-5; D is ambiguous. Trimming stripped 4 bases from V and 4 bases from J, with 17 bases between. Germline CDR1 reads DFQATT; CDR2 reads SNEGSKA (reference sequence). This CDR3 has 15 amino acids. The CDR3 is CSATISAASNQPQHF. CDR3 nucleotide sequence: TGCAGTGCTACCATCTCGGCAGCGTCTAATCAGCCCCAGCATTTT.

The chain uses TRBV5-1 and TRBJ1-2; possible D gene TRBD1, 5 bases. The CDR3 loop spans 13 amino acids. The V gene's germline CDR1 is SGHRS and CDR2 YFSETQ. Trimming stripped 4 bases from V and 7 bases from J, with 14 bases between. CDR3 region: CASSVGRDGGYTF. The DNA of the CDR3 is TGCGCCAGCAGCGTCGGCAGGGATGGTGGCTACACCTTC.

The rearrangement uses TRBV7-2 and TRBJ2-1, with D perhaps given as TRBD1 or TRBD2 (5 bases each). Trimming removed 1 base from V and 7 bases from J, with 14 bases in between. The CDR3 has 15 amino acids. The V gene's germline CDR1 is SGHTA and CDR2 FQGNSA. CDR3: CASSLDRLGVNEQFF. The CDR3 DNA reads as TGTGCCAGCAGCTTAGACAGGCTGGGAGTAAATGAGCAGTTCTTC. Drawing the rest from reference TRBV7-2 and TRBJ2-1, the complete variable domain is GAGVSQSPSNKVTEKGKDVELRCDPISGHTALYWYRQSLGQGLEFLIYFQGNSAPDKSGLPSDRFSAERTGGSVSTLTIQRTQQEDSAVYLCASSLDRLGVNEQFFGPGTRLTVL.

This clonotype was detected only once. This chain links TRBV29-1 with TRBJ2-6; no reliable D call. The length of the CDR3 is 15 residues. Germline V gene lookup returns CDR1 SQVTM and CDR2 ANQGSEA. The V and J ends lost 7 bases and 3 bases respectively, with 16 bases between them. The CDR3 here is CSAKDVLGGANVLTF. In nucleotides, the CDR3 is TGCAGCGCAAAAGACGTCCTAGGTGGGGCCAACGTCCTGACTTTC.